A few counts support the clone carrying this T cell receptor (beta chain). Its cognate antigen is unknown. The sample belongs to a study of identical twins. The study's findings and limits: An excess of low generation probability was shown by twin-shared out-of-frame alpha sequences. It was out-of-frame TCR alpha sharing in monozygotic twins that models underestimated.

Trimming removed 3 bases at V and 5 bases at J, with 17 bases between. The germline CDR1 and CDR2 sequences are SGHVS and FQNEAQ. This CDR3 contains 16 residues. Each CDR3 protein is one row after TCRdb ran MiXCR on the 5' RACE reads. This table holds approximately 700,000 distinct CDR3 sequences, roughly 18% found once. These same records also appear under a second study, on T cells expressing NK-cell markers.

The TCR was taken from a woman between 18 and 29 years old in good health. This chain joins TRBV7-8 and TRBJ2-1; D tentatively fits TRBD1 or TRBD2 (5 bases each). Sequences were obtained from PBMCs. The CDR3 protein is CASSLFRGAQNNEQFF. In DNA, the CDR3 is TGTGCCAGCAGCTTGTTCAGAGGGGCGCAAAACAATGAGCAGTTCTTC.